This TCR beta chain was retrieved from a study of cytomegalovirus exposure and HLA in healthy donors. Study overall: Some 85 million unique TCRs, all from HLA-typed donors, were included in an early release of the data.

Points on this clone: Its antigen is as yet unknown.

Germline values: CDR1 GTSNPN, CDR2 SVGIG (reference sequence). This CDR3 has 14 residues. The V segment lost 2 bases and the J segment 7 bases; nucleotides outside the gene matches: 8. It was with 60 Vbeta and 13 Jbeta primers that the PCR ran. Libraries were prepared by immunoSEQ multiplex PCR; TCRdb keeps only in-frame clonotypes and omits some of them. The table includes some 180,000 clones, 65% to 85% detected once. Points from the study as a whole: The majority of TCR sequences were rare, yet some public TCRs appeared in many donors.

The sequence was collected from a girl aged 10 to 17 in good health and CMV-seropositive. The chain recombines TRBV30 with TRBJ1-1; 9 bases are a match to TRBD1. The source material was PBMCs. For the CDR3, the DNA is TGTGCCTGGAGTTCCCGGACAGGGGCACGTGAAGCTTTCTTT. Protein sequence: CAWSSRTGAREAFF.